This entry concerns a single TCR beta chain. The data were obtained in a study of blood T cell repertoires in COVID-19. Overall study: Samples of COVID-19 (acute and convalescent) were obtained from the United States, Italy and Spain. PBMCs, B-cell-depleted T cells, or T cells provided the cDNA or gDNA that made up the material.

Patients at the Seattle site were enrolled during active infection and followed longitudinally. TCRdb keeps only in-frame clones here, not all; method: immunoSEQ multiplex PCR. Of about 130,000 clones in the sample, approximately 74% are singletons; the top ten hold 6%. This CDR3 has 15 residues. CDR1 and CDR2 (germline): SGHNT, YENEEA. V shed 5 bases and J 7 bases; nucleotides not matched to a gene: 10. The rearrangement uses TRBV11-3 and TRBJ2-1, with 8 bases that match TRBD2. Sequenced sample: peripheral blood. The receptor's source is an older man with COVID-19, enrolled during active disease. The CDR3 DNA reads as TGTGCCAGCAGCCCGGGGAGCGGGAGAGGGAATGAGCAGTTCTTC. This codes for CASSPGSGRGNEQFF. Together with reference TRBV11-3 and TRBJ2-1, the CDR3 gives the full variable domain: EAGVVQSPRYKIIEKKQPVAFWCNPISGHNTLYWYLQNLGQGPELLIRYENEEAVDDSQLPKDRFSAERLKGVDSTLKIQPAELGDSAVYLCASSPGSGRGNEQFFGPGTRLTVL.